A single sample is the source of the 21 T cell receptor beta chains below, sequenced in a study of metastatic and nonmetastatic thyroid tumors. TCRdb reprocessed the PCR reads via MiXCR. The sample contains under 30,000 clones, under 15% of which appear only once. Thyroid surgery had not been preceded by any treatment in any patient. What was sequenced was blood. All receptors come from a female donor with papillary thyroid cancer or a benign thyroid nodule (not recorded which). Some clones in this sample may be carry-over from other donors' samples.

This clone showed up many times. The rearrangement uses TRBV7-8 and TRBJ2-7; D call uncertain. V lost 2 bases, J lost 0 bases, and 11 bases lay in between. CDR1 and CDR2 from the germline V gene are SGHVS and FQNEAQ. The CDR3 loop spans 15 amino acids. Here the CDR3 reads CASSLRSSSSYEQYF. CDR3 sequence (DNA): TGTGCCAGCAGCTTACGGTCTAGTAGCTCCTACGAGCAGTACTTC.

This sequence joins TRBV7-2 and TRBJ2-3; 7 bases agree with TRBD1. This CDR3 comprises 16 residues. The ends lost 0 bases at V and 3 bases at J; junction bases unmatched: 6. Germline CDR1 and CDR2: SGHTA and FQGNSA. CDR3 in DNA: TGTGCCAGCAGCTTAGCGGGGACAGTCGTTACAGATACGCAGTATTTT. It translates to CASSLAGTVVTDTQYF.

As concerns this clone: The junction differs from germline at one of its ends, possibly a read error. V gene TRBV30 combines with J gene TRBJ2-6; perhaps TRBD2 as D (6 bases). CDR1 is GTSNPN and CDR2 is SVGIG in the germline V gene (reference sequence). CDR3 length: 13 amino acids. The CDR3 protein is CAWATSGANFLTF. CDR3 bases: TGTGCCTGGGCGACTAGTGGGGCCAACTTCCTGACTTTC.

In this sample, this clone turned up many times. The chain combines TRBV7-2 with TRBJ2-3; TRBD1 aligns across 7 bases. This CDR3 region has 16 residues. The J segment lost 1 base and the V segment lost 0 bases, leaving 4 bases of the junction unmatched. Per the germline V gene, CDR1 is SGHTA and CDR2 is FQGNSA. CDR3 in DNA: TGTGCCAGCAGCTTAGCGGGGACAGTCGGCACAGATACGCAGTATTTT. Its protein is CASSLAGTVGTDTQYF.

This clone showed up many times. The J gene is TRBJ2-2, the V gene TRBV20-1; a weak D match, TRBD1 (5 bases). CDR1 and CDR2 from the germline V gene are DFQATT and SNEGSKA (reference sequence). The CDR3 length is 13 residues. The V and J ends lost 2 bases and 4 bases respectively, with 8 bases between them. The CDR3 here is CSARRQGTGELFF. DNA for the CDR3: TGCAGTGCTAGAAGGCAGGGCACCGGGGAGCTGTTTTTT.

The sample holds many counts of this clone. V usage is TRBV12-3 or TRBV12-4 and J usage is TRBJ2-5; D is perhaps TRBD1 (6 bases). The ends were cut back, 5 bases at V and 5 bases at J, with 15 bases in the middle. The CDR3 runs 14 residues. The CDR3 protein is CASSPRAGAETQYF. In DNA, the CDR3 is TGTGCCAGCAGTCCCAGGGCAGGGGCGGAGACCCAGTACTTC.

This clone was seen ten or more times. The CDR3 nucleotides are TGTGCCAGCAGGAGGGGGGACAGGATGGAGACCCAGTACTTC. Translated: CASRRGDRMETQYF. The gene calls are TRBV28 and TRBJ2-5, with 8 bases matching TRBD1. Looked up from germline, CDR1 is MDHEN and CDR2 is SYDVKM. V lost 6 bases, J lost 5 bases, and 8 bases stayed unmatched. The CDR3 covers 14 residues.

Ten or more counts support this clone. The chain carries TRBV7-6 and TRBJ1-1; 10 bases align to TRBD1. This CDR3 comprises 15 residues. The germline CDR1 and CDR2 sequences are SGHVS and FNYEAQ. V dropped 0 bases and J dropped 11; count of bases not matched to a gene: 9. CDR3 sequence (DNA): TGTGCCAGCAGCTTAGCCATTGGGACAGGGGCGCACGCTTTCTTT. Its protein product is CASSLAIGTGAHAFF.

This clone came up many times. This chain connects TRBV5-6 to TRBJ2-1, with D uncertain. CDR3 length equals 14 residues. Germline values: CDR1 SGHDT, CDR2 YYEEEE. V lost 0 bases to trimming and J lost 10 bases, with 14 bases between them. The CDR3 bases are TGTGCCAGCAGCTTGGCAGACGGCCTCGGGGAGCAGTTCTTC. It yields the protein CASSLADGLGEQFF.

The sample holds many counts of this clone. CDR3 residues: CASSTGQTPSTDTQYF. As DNA, the CDR3 is TGTGCCAGCTCAACCGGACAGACTCCTAGCACAGATACGCAGTATTTT. This rearrangement joins TRBV18 to TRBJ2-3; D is perhaps TRBD1 (6 bases). From germline, CDR1 is KGHSH and CDR2 LQKENI. The CDR3 sequence is 16 residues long. V lost 5 bases and J lost 0, with 15 bases in between.

This clone was seen at least ten times. This chain uses TRBV6-5 with TRBJ2-2; no reliable D call. CDR1 is MNHEY and CDR2 is SVGAGI in the germline V gene. The CDR3 totals 15 residues. Trimming left V 2 bases short and J 1 base short, with 8 bases between. CDR3 coding DNA: TGTGCCAGCAGTTACCGATTTCAGAACACCGGGGAGCTGTTTTTT. Translated, it gives CASSYRFQNTGELFF.

This clone was recorded many times. The rearrangement joins TRBV7-2 to TRBJ2-5; D is possibly TRBD2 (5 bases). CDR1 is SGHTA, CDR2 FQGNSA, per germline. Trimming took 3 bases from V and 2 from J, leaving 10 bases between them. This CDR3 region has 14 residues. The CDR3 here is CASSFTDLQETQYF. Here the CDR3 DNA reads TGTGCCAGCAGCTTCACGGACTTGCAAGAGACCCAGTACTTC.

This clone was recorded at least ten times. The chain uses TRBV10-1 and TRBJ2-3; 9 bases fit TRBD2. This CDR3 spans 19 amino acids. Losses at the gene ends were 6 bases for V and 3 bases for J; bases not matched to a gene: 19. Germline CDR1 reads WNHNN; CDR2 reads SYGVQD (reference sequence). The CDR3 bases are TGCGCCAGCAGCGGACTAGCGCGAGACCTCCTTTTAAGGACAGATACGCAGTATTTT. Translation: CASSGLARDLLLRTDTQYF.

The table lists this clone with many counts. Given a much more abundant clone one base away, this may be a read error. This rearrangement joins TRBV28 to TRBJ2-1; 10 bases line up with TRBD2. The junction had 16 bases not matched to a gene; V was cut back by 5 bases and J by 12 bases. The germline gives CDR1 MDHEN, CDR2 SYDVKM. The CDR3 is 16 residues long. CDR3 loop: CASSLPSSGSLYGQFF. The CDR3 nucleotides read TGTGCCAGCAGTCTCCCCTCTAGCGGGAGTTTGTATGGGCAGTTCTTC. The complete variable domain, with remaining parts taken from reference TRBV28 and TRBJ2-1, reads DVKVTQSSRYLVKRTGEKVFLECVQDMDHENMFWYRQDPGLGLRLIYFSYDVKMKEKGDIPEGYSVSREKKERFSLILESASTNQTSMYLCASSLPSSGSLYGQFFGPGTRLTVL.

This clone was recorded many times. The chain couples TRBV18 to TRBJ2-7; tentative D call: TRBD1 (5 bases). CDR1 is KGHSH and CDR2 is LQKENI in the germline V gene. The CDR3 runs 12 residues. Trimming took off 6 bases at V and 2 bases at J, with 8 bases between the two ends. The CDR3 is CASSTVTYEQYF. DNA for the CDR3: TGTGCCAGCTCGACAGTCACCTACGAGCAGTACTTC.

About this clone: A read error is possible here, since a much larger clone lies one base away. The conserved phenylalanine or tryptophan normally closing the CDR3 is absent here, so this likely arose from a read error. The chain couples TRBV7-9 to TRBJ1-4, with D tentatively TRBD1 (5 bases). Germline CDR1 SEHNR, CDR2 FQNEAQ (reference sequence). The CDR3 has 15 residues. The V gene lost 2 bases and the J gene lost 5 bases, with 12 bases spanning the gap. This chain's CDR3 is CASSLFLRENEKLFS. The DNA for the CDR3 is TGTGCCAGCAGCTTATTTCTCAGGGAAAATGAAAAACTGTTTTCT.

Many counts were recorded for this clone. The rearrangement uses TRBV27 and TRBJ2-5; 7 bases agree with TRBD1. Losses at the gene ends were 7 bases for V and 1 base for J; bases not matched to a gene: 6. Germline-derived CDR1 and CDR2 are MNHEY and SMNVEV (reference sequence). CDR3 length: 14 amino acids. For the CDR3, the DNA is TGTGCCAGCAACCCGACAGGGCGCCAAGAGACCCAGTACTTC. This translates into CASNPTGRQETQYF.

In its sample, this clone is medium-sized. This chain uses TRBV6-2 or TRBV6-3 with TRBJ1-1; a possible D gene is TRBD1 (6 bases). Per the germline V gene, CDR1 is MNHEY and CDR2 is SVGEGT. Trimming took off 0 bases at V and 0 bases at J, with 14 bases between the two ends. CDR3 size: 17 residues. The CDR3 protein is CASSYSQGHIMNTEAFF. CDR3 DNA: TGTGCCAGCAGTTACTCGCAGGGACACATAATGAACACTGAAGCTTTCTTT.

The chain couples TRBV11-2 to TRBJ2-1; maybe TRBD2 (5 bases). CDR3 length: 16 amino acids. In germline, CDR1 is SGHAT, CDR2 FQNNGV. Trimming pared 1 base from V and 5 bases from J, leaving 15 bases between. The CDR3, as DNA: TGTGCCAGCAGCTTAGGGAGTGGGAGCTGGCACAATGAGCAGTTCTTC. Translated, it gives CASSLGSGSWHNEQFF.

By its share, this clone is medium-sized. The sample holds other DNA sequences that translate to the same CDR3. V and J are TRBV4-1 and TRBJ2-7, with TRBD1 matching over 7 bases. This CDR3 comprises 15 residues. J gave up 3 bases and V 0 bases, and 5 bases lay outside the gene matches. Germline CDR1 MGHRA, CDR2 YSYEKL. The CDR3 DNA sequence: TGCGCCAGCAGCCAAGAGGCGCGACAGGGCTACGAGCAGTACTTC. As protein: CASSQEARQGYEQYF.

In this sample, this clone turned up many times. Since a much larger clone is just one base distant, this may be a read error. Other nucleotide sequences in the sample specify the same CDR3. V is TRBV18 and J is TRBJ2-7; D is ambiguous. This CDR3 comprises 12 residues. V dropped 6 bases and J dropped 5 bases, with 11 bases sitting between them. Germline V lookup: CDR1 KGHSH, CDR2 LQKENI. The CDR3: CASSLVAHEQYF. CDR3 coding DNA: TGTGCCAGCTCCCTGGTAGCCCACGAGCAGTACTTC.